These 10 T cell receptor beta chains were all obtained from the same sample, sequenced in a study of T cell clones after liver transplantation. The method was immunoSEQ multiplex PCR; TCRdb's version includes in-frame clones alone and lacks a portion of them. The sample contains tens of thousands of clones, 60% to 80% of which appear only once. The sample was CD4+ T cells from blood, taken at the 22-month timepoint. These receptors were taken from a human patient who received a liver transplant. A subset of T cells may come from the graft donor.

This clone rates as medium-sized. This chain uses TRBV30 with TRBJ1-5, with a tentative D call TRBD1 (5 bases). The CDR3 is 16 amino acids. CDR1 GTSNPN and CDR2 SVGIG come from the germline V gene (reference sequence). Trimming removed 2 bases at V and 5 bases at J, with 19 bases between. The chain's CDR3 is CAWSFPGGVSYQPQHF. Here the CDR3 DNA reads TGTGCCTGGAGTTTCCCGGGGGGGGTGAGCTATCAGCCCCAGCATTTT.

This clone was observed many times. The chain joins TRBV5-1 to TRBJ2-7, with D perhaps TRBD1 (6 bases). This CDR3 is 15 amino acids long. Per germline, CDR1 SGHRS and CDR2 YFSETQ. The ends were cut back, 4 bases at V and 4 bases at J, with 18 bases in the middle. For the CDR3, the DNA is TGCGCCAGCAGCGAGGCAGCAGGGGTGGGTTACGAGCAGTACTTC. It codes for CASSEAAGVGYEQYF.

The chain is built from TRBV7-2 and TRBJ1-1; 10 nucleotides agree with TRBD1. CDR1 is SGHTA, CDR2 FQGNSA, per germline. The junction had 0 bases not matched to a gene; V was cut back by 4 bases and J by 4 bases. CDR3 length: 13 amino acids. The CDR3 bases are TGTGCCAGCAGCTGGACAGGGGGCACTGAAGCTTTCTTT. Residues: CASSWTGGTEAFF.

This clone occurred many times. The V and J genes are TRBV9 and TRBJ1-6; D remains unclear. V shed 0 bases and J shed 14 bases, with 12 bases lying between them. Germline CDR1 is SGDLS and CDR2 is YYNGEE. This CDR3 region has 13 residues. The CDR3 here is CASSVEPGSALHF. The DNA for the CDR3 is TGTGCCAGCAGCGTAGAACCCGGGAGTGCCCTCCACTTT.

The genes are TRBV29-1 and TRBJ2-3; 7 positions agree with TRBD1. Looked up from germline, CDR1 is SQVTM and CDR2 is ANQGSEA. The CDR3 is made up of 14 amino acids. V lost 7 bases to trimming and J lost 3 bases; unmatched junction nucleotides: 10. Written as DNA, the CDR3 is TGCAGCGCCAACAACAGGGGCGGAACAGATACGCAGTATTTT. This sequence encodes CSANNRGGTDTQYF.

The chain joins TRBV11-2 to TRBJ1-5, with D perhaps TRBD1 (6 bases). Germline lookup yields CDR1 SGHAT and CDR2 FQNNGV. The germline V and J ends were trimmed by 0 bases and 2 bases, with 8 bases remaining between them. The CDR3 length is 15 residues. Written as DNA, the CDR3 is TGTGCCAGCAGCTTAGACAGGGGAGGCAATCAGCCCCAGCATTTT. Amino acids: CASSLDRGGNQPQHF.

The rearrangement joins TRBV21-1 to TRBJ2-3. TRBV21-1 is a pseudogene locus. This CDR3 comprises 19 residues. CDR3 loop: CASSKYVQWGAKQADTQYF. The CDR3 bases are TGTGCCAGCAGCAAATATGTTCAATGGGGAGCCAAACAGGCAGATACGCAGTATTTT.

The rearrangement uses TRBV9 and TRBJ1-4; no reliable D call. V lost 3 bases and J lost 7, with 13 bases in between. CDR1 and CDR2 (germline): SGDLS, YYNGEE. CDR3 length: 14 residues. The CDR3 DNA sequence: TGTGCCAGCAGCGAAGGGCAGGATCCTGAAAAACTGTTTTTT. The encoded protein is CASSEGQDPEKLFF.

The V call is TRBV7-9, the J call TRBJ2-3, with no clear D. The CDR3 runs to 11 residues. Germline V gene data show CDR1 as SEHNR and CDR2 as FQNEAQ (reference sequence). V lost 6 bases to trimming and J lost 5 bases, with 6 bases between them. The CDR3 sequence is CASSSIDTQYF. CDR3 bases: TGTGCCAGCAGTTCAATAGATACGCAGTATTTT.

This sequence joins TRBV6-1 and TRBJ2-2, with D possibly being TRBD1 or TRBD2 (5 bases each). Germline V gene data show CDR1 as MNHNS and CDR2 as SASEGT. The V end was cut by 3 bases, the J end by 13 bases, with 15 bases between. This CDR3 contains 13 residues. The CDR3 reads CASSEEMKRGLFF. CDR3 nucleotide sequence: TGTGCCAGCAGTGAGGAGATGAAGAGGGGGCTGTTTTTT.